A single sample is the source of the 32 T cell receptor beta chains below, sequenced in a study of cytomegalovirus exposure and HLA in healthy donors. The PCR employed 60 Vbeta primers together with 13 Jbeta primers. Some clones are missing from TCRdb's copy, which holds only in-frame ones; the method was immunoSEQ multiplex PCR. The sample yields around 200,000 clones, around 80% seen once. The specimen sequenced was PBMCs. The receptors here all came from a girl aged 2-15 years in good health and CMV-seropositive.

The CDR3 is CASSLPEVGAGEQYF. The CDR3 DNA reads as TGTGCCAGCAGCTTACCTGAGGTGGGGGCTGGCGAGCAGTACTTC. The chain has TRBV7-2 and TRBJ2-7; D is possibly TRBD1 (6 bases). From germline, CDR1 is SGHTA and CDR2 FQGNSA. The CDR3 extends over 15 amino acids. V lost 2 bases and J lost 6, with 17 bases in between.

The J gene is TRBJ2-3, the V gene TRBV4-1; 9 bases match TRBD2. The CDR3 runs 13 residues. The germline V gene encodes CDR1 MGHRA and CDR2 YSYEKL. Germline trimming cut 4 bases from V and 4 bases from J; bases unmatched to any gene: 0. The CDR3 DNA is TGCGCCAGCAGCCTAGCGGGAGCAGATACGCAGTATTTT. Its protein is CASSLAGADTQYF.

The rearrangement uses TRBV5-6 and TRBJ2-1; no reliable D call. V gave up 0 bases and J gave up 6 bases, with 4 bases separating them. The CDR3 covers 12 residues. The V gene's germline CDR1 is SGHDT and CDR2 YYEEEE. CDR3 coding DNA: TGTGCCAGCAGCTTGGCGCGCAATGAGCAGTTCTTC. This codes for CASSLARNEQFF.

This chain connects TRBV9 to TRBJ1-5; possibly TRBD1 for D (6 bases). V gave up 4 bases and J gave up 5 bases, with 13 bases separating them. The germline CDR1 and CDR2 sequences are SGDLS and YYNGEE. The CDR3 has 14 residues. CDR3 DNA sequence: TGTGCCAGCAGCCCACAGGGAATTGATCAGCCCCAGCATTTT. This codes for CASSPQGIDQPQHF.

The chain uses TRBV6-1 and TRBJ2-7; D is perhaps TRBD1 (6 bases). This CDR3 has 15 amino acids. Trimming pared 1 base from V and 5 bases from J, leaving 15 bases between. The V gene's germline CDR1 is MNHNS and CDR2 SASEGT. The CDR3 sequence: CASSEERDTSDEQYF. The CDR3 nucleotides are TGTGCCAGCAGTGAAGAACGGGACACCTCTGACGAGCAGTACTTC.

The chain is built from TRBV6-1 and TRBJ2-3, with TRBD2 matching 12 bases. V trimming: 4 bases; J trimming: 1 base; junction bases outside the gene matches: 0. Germline CDR1 reads MNHNS; CDR2 reads SASEGT. CDR3 length: 15 residues. Here the CDR3 DNA reads TGTGCCAGCAGTGGACTAGCGGGAGGCACAGATACGCAGTATTTT. It codes for CASSGLAGGTDTQYF.

V and J are TRBV4-2 and TRBJ2-7, with 7 positions matching TRBD2. The V segment lost 1 base and the J segment 2 bases; nucleotides outside the gene matches: 5. CDR1 and CDR2 (germline): LGHNA, YNFKEQ. The CDR3 has 15 amino acids. CDR3 nucleotide sequence: TGTGCCAGCAGCCAAGGGGAGGGCGGGACCTACGAGCAGTACTTC. This codes for CASSQGEGGTYEQYF.

V is TRBV6-5 and J is TRBJ1-1; TRBD1 might be the D (6 bases). CDR1 and CDR2 from the germline V gene are MNHEY and SVGAGI. The V gene lost 6 bases and the J gene lost 4 bases, with 15 bases spanning the gap. CDR3 length: 14 residues. The CDR3 coding sequence is TGTGCCAGCAGCTTCAAACAGGGTGGCACTGAAGCTTTCTTT. It codes for CASSFKQGGTEAFF.

The chain employs TRBV21-1 and TRBJ2-7; the DNA was not compared with TRBD2, the D call given in the table. TRBV21-1 is a recognized pseudogene. This CDR3 contains 14 residues. The CDR3 nucleotides read TGTGCCAGCAGCGATCGTGGCGGGGCTTACGAGCAGTACTTC. Translated, it gives CASSDRGGAYEQYF.

The chain uses TRBV11-3 and TRBJ2-7; 9 bases are a match to TRBD1. This CDR3 is 15 amino acids long. From germline, CDR1 is SGHNT and CDR2 YENEEA. V was pared by 2 bases and J by 3 bases, with 5 bases of the junction left unmatched. The CDR3, as DNA: TGTGCCAGCAGCTTAAACCGGGACAGGGACTACGAGCAGTACTTC. Encoded protein: CASSLNRDRDYEQYF.

V gene TRBV7-9 combines with J gene TRBJ2-2; D is undetermined. The CDR3 spans 14 residues. V was shortened by 1 base and J by 4 bases, with 7 bases between the two germline ends. Germline V gives CDR1 SEHNR, CDR2 FQNEAQ (reference sequence). In DNA, the CDR3 is TGTGCCAGCAGCTTAGGGGCCATCACCGGGGAGCTGTTTTTT. This gives the protein CASSLGAITGELFF.

The chain employs TRBV5-1 and TRBJ2-2; 10 bases match TRBD1. Germline V gives CDR1 SGHRS, CDR2 YFSETQ. The CDR3 length is 16 residues. Germline trimming cut 5 bases from V and 4 bases from J; bases unmatched to any gene: 8. Here the CDR3 reads CASRSSGTGVTGELFF. Written as DNA, the CDR3 is TGCGCCAGCAGGTCTAGTGGGACAGGGGTCACCGGGGAGCTGTTTTTT.

This clone was seen only a few times. The DNA of the CDR3 is TGTGCCAGCAGCCATGGGGACAGGGGGCACGGGAATGAGCAGTTCTTC. Protein: CASSHGDRGHGNEQFF. This chain connects TRBV5-6 to TRBJ2-1; 12 nucleotides agree with TRBD1. The J segment lost 7 bases and the V segment lost 4 bases, leaving 9 bases of the junction unmatched. This CDR3 has 16 residues. Germline-derived CDR1 and CDR2 are SGHDT and YYEEEE.

The chain recombines TRBV27 with TRBJ1-1, with D unclear. Germline V gene data show CDR1 as MNHEY and CDR2 as SMNVEV (reference sequence). V was shortened by 0 bases and J by 5 bases, with 10 bases between the two germline ends. The CDR3 extends over 14 amino acids. For the CDR3, the DNA is TGTGCCAGCAGTTTATCGCGTGGTAATACTGAAGCTTTCTTT. Protein product: CASSLSRGNTEAFF.

The chain employs TRBV19 and TRBJ2-7, with 7 bases that match TRBD2. Germline CDR1 LNHDA, CDR2 SQIVND (reference sequence). Trimming took 6 bases from V and 4 from J; bases not matched to a gene: 6. The CDR3 contains 13 residues. The CDR3 region is CASSRDYKYEQYF. DNA of the CDR3: TGTGCCAGTAGCAGGGACTACAAATACGAGCAGTACTTC. Together with reference TRBV19 and TRBJ2-7, the CDR3 gives the full variable domain: DGGITQSPKYLFRKEGQNVTLSCEQNLNHDAMYWYRQDPGQGLRLIYYSQIVNDFQKGDIAEGYSVSREKKESFPLTVTSAQKNPTAFYLCASSRDYKYEQYFGPGTRLTVT.

The rearrangement uses TRBV2 and TRBJ1-1; no clear D. CDR1 and CDR2 from the germline V gene are SNHLY and FYNNEI. V dropped 4 bases and J dropped 0 bases, with 12 bases sitting between them. CDR3 size: 15 residues. CDR3 in amino acids: CASSGSRPMNTEAFF. CDR3 in DNA: TGTGCCAGCAGTGGGTCGAGGCCTATGAACACTGAAGCTTTCTTT.

Here the CDR3 DNA reads TGTGCCAGCAGAGATCAGAGCATCTTAGCGGGAGGGTATGAGCAGTTCTTC. Translating gives CASRDQSILAGGYEQFF. This chain uses TRBV2 with TRBJ2-1; 11 bases line up with TRBD2. J was trimmed by 8 bases and V by 6 bases; bases with no gene match: 15. This CDR3 has 17 residues. Germline CDR1 SNHLY, CDR2 FYNNEI.

J is TRBJ1-2 and V is TRBV5-4, with 12 bases lining up with TRBD1. Germline CDR1 reads SGHNT; CDR2 reads YYREEE (reference sequence). The CDR3 is 14 amino acids. The V segment lost 3 bases and the J segment 7 bases; nucleotides outside the gene matches: 4. The CDR3 is CASSWGQGASGYTF. The CDR3 DNA is TGTGCCAGCAGCTGGGGACAGGGGGCGAGTGGCTACACCTTC.

V and J are TRBV18 and TRBJ2-1, with 7 bases fitting TRBD2. The CDR3 length is 16 residues. Germline V gives CDR1 KGHSH, CDR2 LQKENI. With V trimmed by 4 bases and J by 1 base, 7 bases remained unmatched. This CDR3 is CASSLGQAGSYNEQFF. CDR3 sequence (DNA): TGTGCCAGCTCACTCGGCCAAGCGGGGTCCTACAATGAGCAGTTCTTC.

The genes are TRBV9 and TRBJ2-1, with D possibly TRBD2 on 8 matching bases. The CDR3 length is 16 residues. Trimming cost V 3 bases and J 7 bases, with 20 bases left between them. Germline assignment: CDR1 SGDLS and CDR2 YYNGEE. CDR3 DNA: TGTGCCAGCAGCGGTAGGGGGCGGGGGGTTACAAATGAGCAGTTCTTC. This gives the protein CASSGRGRGVTNEQFF. Looking up the rest from reference TRBV9 and TRBJ2-1 gives the full variable domain: DSGVTQTPKHLITATGQRVTLRCSPRSGDLSVYWYQQSLDQGLQFLIQYYNGEERAKGNILERFSAQQFPDLHSELNLSSLELGDSALYFCASSGRGRGVTNEQFFGPGTRLTVL.

This rearrangement joins TRBV5-1 to TRBJ2-7, with 7 bases that match TRBD2. Germline V CDR1 and CDR2: SGHRS, YFSETQ. Trimming took 4 bases from V and 2 from J; bases not matched to a gene: 6. The CDR3 sequence is 14 residues long. Written as DNA, the CDR3 is TGCGCCAGCAGCGGGAGCCGGGAGGCCTACGAGCAGTACTTC. Translating gives CASSGSREAYEQYF.

The CDR3 coding sequence is TGTGCCAGCAGCCCCCCAGGGGGGACAGTCCCCTCCTACAATGAGCAGTTCTTC. This gives the protein CASSPPGGTVPSYNEQFF. The chain recombines TRBV13 with TRBJ2-1; weak D call: TRBD1 (7 bases). This CDR3 spans 18 amino acids. Looked up from germline, CDR1 is PRHDT and CDR2 is FYEKMQ (reference sequence). The ends were cut back, 5 bases at V and 0 bases at J, with 20 bases in the middle.

The V gene is TRBV7-3, the J gene TRBJ2-7; D is uncertain. The CDR3 spans 13 residues. The V gene lost 0 bases and the J gene lost 5 bases, with 8 bases spanning the gap. Germline values: CDR1 SGHTA, CDR2 FQGTGA. CDR3 in amino acids: CASSLTDFHEQYF. The CDR3 coding sequence is TGTGCCAGCAGCTTAACTGACTTCCACGAGCAGTACTTC.

The chain is built from TRBV28 and TRBJ2-3; possibly TRBD2 for D (6 bases). This CDR3 is 15 amino acids long. CDR1 MDHEN and CDR2 SYDVKM come from the germline V gene. V lost 2 bases and J lost 1, with 10 bases in between. The CDR3 sequence: CASSLRRDGTDTQYF. CDR3 nucleotides: TGTGCCAGCAGTTTACGGCGGGACGGCACAGATACGCAGTATTTT.

The chain recombines TRBV6-4 with TRBJ1-3; the D is unclear. Germline V gene data show CDR1 as MRHNA and CDR2 as SNTAGT. The V gene lost 5 bases and the J gene lost 3 bases, with 8 bases spanning the gap. The CDR3 is 13 residues long. In DNA form, the CDR3 reads TGTGCCAGCAGTAGCGATCGTGGAAACACCATATATTTT. Translating it yields CASSSDRGNTIYF.

The chain has TRBV5-1 and TRBJ2-1; weak D call: TRBD1 (5 bases). Per the germline V gene, CDR1 is SGHRS and CDR2 is YFSETQ. The V gene lost 4 bases and the J gene lost 7 bases, with 21 bases spanning the gap. This CDR3 has 16 residues. The CDR3 loop reads CASSPTGQGVGNEQFF. As DNA, the CDR3 is TGCGCCAGCAGCCCGACTGGGCAGGGTGTGGGGAATGAGCAGTTCTTC.

V is TRBV5-4 and J is TRBJ2-5; 8 nucleotides line up with TRBD2. CDR1 is SGHNT and CDR2 is YYREEE in the germline V gene (reference sequence). J was trimmed by 3 bases and V by 4 bases; bases with no gene match: 8. The CDR3 length is 15 residues. The CDR3 bases are TGTGCCAGCAGCCGTAGCGGGATAGCAGAAGAGACCCAGTACTTC. Residues: CASSRSGIAEETQYF.

The genes are TRBV7-8 and TRBJ2-1; 8 bases align to TRBD1. Germline V gene lookup returns CDR1 SGHVS and CDR2 FQNEAQ. The J segment lost 4 bases and the V segment lost 4 bases, leaving 6 bases of the junction unmatched. This CDR3 has 15 amino acids. The CDR3 region is CASSSQGAVYNEQFF. The CDR3 coding sequence is TGTGCCAGCAGCTCCCAGGGGGCGGTATACAATGAGCAGTTCTTC.

The V gene is TRBV5-8, the J gene TRBJ2-1; D may be TRBD1 (6 bases). From germline, CDR1 is SGHTS and CDR2 YDEGEE. V lost 1 base and J 5 bases, leaving 13 bases between the germline ends. The CDR3 has 15 amino acids. CDR3 DNA: TGTGCCAGCAGCTTGTTCGGACAGCGAGACAATGAGCAGTTCTTC. Its protein is CASSLFGQRDNEQFF.

The chain joins TRBV28 to TRBJ2-1; 9 bases line up with TRBD2. The germline CDR1 and CDR2 sequences are MDHEN and SYDVKM. The junction had 6 bases not matched to a gene; V was cut back by 2 bases and J by 7 bases. The CDR3 sequence is 15 residues long. The CDR3 DNA reads as TGTGCCAGCAGTTTAATGCGGGAGGGCCTAAATGAGCAGTTCTTC. Its protein product is CASSLMREGLNEQFF.

This chain joins TRBV5-8 and TRBJ2-1; D is perhaps TRBD2 (6 bases). The CDR3 totals 14 residues. The V gene's germline CDR1 is SGHTS and CDR2 YDEGEE. Trimming stripped 5 bases from V and 8 bases from J, with 17 bases between. The CDR3 DNA follows: TGTGCCAGCAGGGAAGGGAGGCAGGGTCATGAGCAGTTCTTC. The encoded protein is CASREGRQGHEQFF.

V usage is TRBV10-3 and J usage is TRBJ2-3; weak D call: TRBD1 (6 bases). The CDR3 is 13 residues long. From germline, CDR1 is ENHRY and CDR2 SYGVKD. V was cut by 11 bases and J by 2 bases, with 14 bases left in between. The DNA of the CDR3 is TGTGCCTCACAGGGCGGCACCACAGATACGCAGTATTTT. It codes for CASQGGTTDTQYF.